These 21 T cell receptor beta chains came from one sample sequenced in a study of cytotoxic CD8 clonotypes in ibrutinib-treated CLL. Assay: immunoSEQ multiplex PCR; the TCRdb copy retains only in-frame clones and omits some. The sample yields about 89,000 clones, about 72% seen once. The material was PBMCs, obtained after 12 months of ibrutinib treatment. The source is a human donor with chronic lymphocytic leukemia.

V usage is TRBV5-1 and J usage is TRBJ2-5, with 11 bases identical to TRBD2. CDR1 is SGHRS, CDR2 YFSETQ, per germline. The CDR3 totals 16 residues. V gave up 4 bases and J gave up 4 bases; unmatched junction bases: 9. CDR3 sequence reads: CASSVGTSGGRETQYF. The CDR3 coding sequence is TGCGCCAGCAGCGTAGGGACTAGCGGAGGTCGAGAGACCCAGTACTTC.

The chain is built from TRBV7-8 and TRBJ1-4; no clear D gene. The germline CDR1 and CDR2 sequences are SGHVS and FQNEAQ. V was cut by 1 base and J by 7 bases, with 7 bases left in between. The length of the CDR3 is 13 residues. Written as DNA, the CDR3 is TGTGCCAGCAGCTTAGAGGGTAGTGAAAAACTGTTTTTT. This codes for CASSLEGSEKLFF.

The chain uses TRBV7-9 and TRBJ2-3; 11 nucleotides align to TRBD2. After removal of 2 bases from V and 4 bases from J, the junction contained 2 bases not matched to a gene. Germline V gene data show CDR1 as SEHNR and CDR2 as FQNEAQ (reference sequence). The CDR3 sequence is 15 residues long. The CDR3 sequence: CASSLLAGGPDTQYF. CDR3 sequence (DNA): TGTGCCAGCAGCTTATTAGCGGGGGGGCCAGATACGCAGTATTTT.

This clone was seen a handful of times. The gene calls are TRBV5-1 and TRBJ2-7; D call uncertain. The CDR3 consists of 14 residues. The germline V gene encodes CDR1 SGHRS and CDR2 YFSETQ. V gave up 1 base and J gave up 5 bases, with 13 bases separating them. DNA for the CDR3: TGCGCCAGCAGCTTGAATCGTCCCCCGGACGAGCAGTACTTC. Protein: CASSLNRPPDEQYF.

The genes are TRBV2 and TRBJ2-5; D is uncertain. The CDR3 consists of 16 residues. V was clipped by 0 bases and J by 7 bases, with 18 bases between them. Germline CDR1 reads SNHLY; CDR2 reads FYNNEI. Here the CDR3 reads CASSEAGRPLLRTQYF. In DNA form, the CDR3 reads TGTGCCAGCAGTGAAGCTGGCAGACCCCTATTAAGGACCCAGTACTTC.

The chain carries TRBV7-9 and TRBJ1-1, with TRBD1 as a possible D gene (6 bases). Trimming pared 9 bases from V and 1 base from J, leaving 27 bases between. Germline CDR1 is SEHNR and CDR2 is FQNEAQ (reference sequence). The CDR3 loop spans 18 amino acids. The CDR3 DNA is TGTGCCAGAAGCGCCGGAGGGGGTTTCCTCGGGGCGAACACTGAAGCTTTCTTT. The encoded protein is CARSAGGGFLGANTEAFF.

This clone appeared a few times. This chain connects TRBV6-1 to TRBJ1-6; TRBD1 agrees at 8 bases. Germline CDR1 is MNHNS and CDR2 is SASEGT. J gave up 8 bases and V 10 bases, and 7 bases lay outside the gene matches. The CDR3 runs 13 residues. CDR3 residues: CAIPGTGDSPLHF. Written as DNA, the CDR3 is TGTGCCATCCCTGGGACAGGTGATTCACCCCTCCACTTT.

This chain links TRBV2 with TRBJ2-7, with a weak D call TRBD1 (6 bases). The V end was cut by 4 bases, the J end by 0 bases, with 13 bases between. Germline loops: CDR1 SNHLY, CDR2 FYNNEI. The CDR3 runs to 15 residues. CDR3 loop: CASSGLDRSSYEQYF. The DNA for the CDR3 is TGTGCCAGCAGTGGGCTAGACAGGAGCTCCTACGAGCAGTACTTC.

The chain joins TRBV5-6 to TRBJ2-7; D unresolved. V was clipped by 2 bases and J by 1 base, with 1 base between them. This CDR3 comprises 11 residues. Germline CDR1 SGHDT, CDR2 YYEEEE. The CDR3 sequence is CASSFSYEQYF. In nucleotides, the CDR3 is TGTGCCAGCAGCTTTTCCTACGAGCAGTACTTC.

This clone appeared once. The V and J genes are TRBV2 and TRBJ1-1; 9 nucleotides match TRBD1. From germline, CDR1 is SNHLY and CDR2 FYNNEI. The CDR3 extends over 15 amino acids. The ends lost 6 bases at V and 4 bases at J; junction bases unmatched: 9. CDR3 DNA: TGTGCCAGCAGGCTTAAACAGGGGGCGGGCACTGAAGCTTTCTTT. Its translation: CASRLKQGAGTEAFF.

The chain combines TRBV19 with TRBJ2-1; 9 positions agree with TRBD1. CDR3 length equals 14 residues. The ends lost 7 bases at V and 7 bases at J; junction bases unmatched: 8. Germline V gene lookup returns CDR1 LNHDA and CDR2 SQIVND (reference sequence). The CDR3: CASNLQGAGNEQFF. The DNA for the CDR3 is TGTGCCAGTAACCTACAGGGGGCTGGGAATGAGCAGTTCTTC.

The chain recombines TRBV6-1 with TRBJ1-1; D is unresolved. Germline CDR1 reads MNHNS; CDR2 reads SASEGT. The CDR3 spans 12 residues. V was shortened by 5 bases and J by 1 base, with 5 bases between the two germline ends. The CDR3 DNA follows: TGTGCCAGCAGTAGGGAGAACACTGAAGCTTTCTTT. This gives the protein CASSRENTEAFF.

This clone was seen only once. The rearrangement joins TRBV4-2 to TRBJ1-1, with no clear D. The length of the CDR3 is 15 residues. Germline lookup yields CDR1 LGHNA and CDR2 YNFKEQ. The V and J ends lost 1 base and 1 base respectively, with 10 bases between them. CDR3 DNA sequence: TGTGCCAGCAGCCAAGCGGGTCAGAAGAACACTGAAGCTTTCTTT. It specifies CASSQAGQKNTEAFF.

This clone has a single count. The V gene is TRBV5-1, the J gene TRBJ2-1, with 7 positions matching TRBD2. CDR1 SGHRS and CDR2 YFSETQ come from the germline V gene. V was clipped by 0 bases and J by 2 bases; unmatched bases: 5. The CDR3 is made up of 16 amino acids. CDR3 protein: CASSLEGLSTYNEQFF. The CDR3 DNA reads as TGCGCCAGCAGCTTGGAGGGACTAAGTACCTACAATGAGCAGTTCTTC.

The CDR3 DNA reads as TGTGCCAGCAGCTCCGACGGGTACTATGGCTACACCTTC. Translated, it gives CASSSDGYYGYTF. The chain is built from TRBV11-2 and TRBJ1-2; D call uncertain. V gave up 4 bases and J gave up 3 bases, with 9 bases separating them. Germline V CDR1 and CDR2: SGHAT, FQNNGV. This CDR3 has 13 amino acids.

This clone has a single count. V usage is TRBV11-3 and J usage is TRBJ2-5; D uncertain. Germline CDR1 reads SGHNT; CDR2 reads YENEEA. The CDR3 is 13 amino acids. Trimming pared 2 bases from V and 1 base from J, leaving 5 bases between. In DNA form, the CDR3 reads TGTGCCAGCAGCTTATCCTTCCAAGAGACCCAGTACTTC. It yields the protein CASSLSFQETQYF. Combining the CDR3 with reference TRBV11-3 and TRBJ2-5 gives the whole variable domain EAGVVQSPRYKIIEKKQPVAFWCNPISGHNTLYWYLQNLGQGPELLIRYENEEAVDDSQLPKDRFSAERLKGVDSTLKIQPAELGDSAVYLCASSLSFQETQYFGPGTRLLVL.

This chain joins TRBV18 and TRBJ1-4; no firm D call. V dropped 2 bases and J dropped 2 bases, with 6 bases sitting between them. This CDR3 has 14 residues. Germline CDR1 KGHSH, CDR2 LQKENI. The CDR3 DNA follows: TGTGCCAGCTCACCAACCCGGACTAATGAAAAACTGTTTTTT. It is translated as CASSPTRTNEKLFF.

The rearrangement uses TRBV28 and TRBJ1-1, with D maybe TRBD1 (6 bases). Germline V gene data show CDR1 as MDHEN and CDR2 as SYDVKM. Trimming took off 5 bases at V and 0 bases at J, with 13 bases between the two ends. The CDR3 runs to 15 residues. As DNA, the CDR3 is TGTGCCAGCAGTCCAGGGACATCCATGAACACTGAAGCTTTCTTT. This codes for CASSPGTSMNTEAFF.

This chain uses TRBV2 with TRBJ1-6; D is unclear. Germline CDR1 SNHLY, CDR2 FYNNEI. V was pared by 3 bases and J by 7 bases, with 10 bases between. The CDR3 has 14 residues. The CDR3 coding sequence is TGTGCCAGCAGTGACAGTGGCTTCAATTCACCCCTCCACTTT. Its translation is CASSDSGFNSPLHF.

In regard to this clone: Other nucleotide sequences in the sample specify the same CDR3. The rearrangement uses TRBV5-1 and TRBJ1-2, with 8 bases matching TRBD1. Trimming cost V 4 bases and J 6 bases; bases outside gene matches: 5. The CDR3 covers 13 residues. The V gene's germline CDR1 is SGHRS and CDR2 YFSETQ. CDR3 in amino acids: CASSPGQGNGYTF. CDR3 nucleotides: TGCGCCAGCAGCCCTGGACAGGGTAATGGCTACACCTTC.

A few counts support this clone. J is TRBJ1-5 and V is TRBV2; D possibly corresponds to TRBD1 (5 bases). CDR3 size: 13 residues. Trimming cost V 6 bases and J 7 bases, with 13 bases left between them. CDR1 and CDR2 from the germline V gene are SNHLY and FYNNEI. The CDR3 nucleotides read TGTGCCAGCAGGGCCGACAGACAGCAGCCCCAGCATTTT. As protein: CASRADRQQPQHF. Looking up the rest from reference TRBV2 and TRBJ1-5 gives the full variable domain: EPEVTQTPSHQVTQMGQEVILRCVPISNHLYFYWYRQILGQKVEFLVSFYNNEISEKSEIFDDQFSVERPDGSNFTLKIRSTKLEDSAMYFCASRADRQQPQHFGDGTRLSIL.